The next 10 T cell receptor beta chains were all read from a single sample in a study of shared clonotypes between healthy human individuals. The data were produced by immunoSEQ multiplex PCR, yet TCRdb's version contains in-frame clones alone and is incomplete. The sample has about 990,000 clones, about 80% seen once; the top ten hold roughly 0.57%. The sample taken for sequencing was memory CD4+ T cells from PBMCs. The subset was: CD45RA-negative fraction. These receptors were collected from a man aged 18 to 29 in good health. Some clones in this sample may be carry-over from other donors' samples.

This clone turned up a few times. The V gene is TRBV7-8, the J gene TRBJ2-3; D remains unclear. Germline V gene sequence: CDR1 SGHVS, CDR2 FQNEAQ. Trimming left V 5 bases short and J 6 bases short, with 18 bases between. CDR3 length equals 15 residues. CDR3 in amino acids: CASSPFLPSEDTQYF. The CDR3 nucleotides read TGTGCCAGCAGCCCGTTCCTTCCATCGGAGGATACGCAGTATTTT.

The chain couples TRBV28 to TRBJ1-2, with D possibly matching TRBD1 (6 bases). This CDR3 is 14 amino acids long. Germline V gene data show CDR1 as MDHEN and CDR2 as SYDVKM. V lost 7 bases and J lost 4, with 16 bases in between. The CDR3 DNA sequence: TGTGCCAGCACCCCACCGGGACACTCCTATGGCTACACCTTC. Its translation: CASTPPGHSYGYTF.

This clone was recorded many times. Additional DNA sequences in this sample encode the identical CDR3. The rearrangement links TRBV9 to TRBJ2-2; 10 bases fit TRBD2. CDR3 length equals 16 residues. CDR1 is SGDLS and CDR2 is YYNGEE in the germline V gene. Germline trimming cut 2 bases from V and 2 bases from J; bases unmatched to any gene: 3. The CDR3, as DNA: TGTGCCAGCAGCGTGGGGACTAGCGTCAACACCGGGGAGCTGTTTTTT. It specifies CASSVGTSVNTGELFF.

For this clone: Other DNA sequences of this sample code for an identical CDR3. The rearrangement uses TRBV7-2 and TRBJ2-7; TRBD1 agrees at 10 bases. The ends lost 5 bases at V and 4 bases at J; junction bases unmatched: 5. This CDR3 is 14 amino acids long. CDR1 SGHTA and CDR2 FQGNSA come from the germline V gene. In nucleotides, the CDR3 is TGTGCCAGCAGCCGGGACAGGGGACCTTACGAGCAGTACTTC. Translating gives CASSRDRGPYEQYF.

In nucleotides, the CDR3 is TGCGCCAGCAGTGGGGCCTCTAATGAAAAACTGTTTTTT. Protein product: CASSGASNEKLFF. V gene TRBV10-2 combines with J gene TRBJ1-4; D call uncertain. Germline-derived CDR1 and CDR2 are WSHSY and SAAADI. The ends were cut back, 4 bases at V and 3 bases at J, with 6 bases in the middle. CDR3 size: 13 residues.

This chain connects TRBV28 to TRBJ1-2, with a possible D match to TRBD1 (5 bases). This CDR3 comprises 15 residues. From germline, CDR1 is MDHEN and CDR2 SYDVKM. The V and J ends lost 2 bases and 8 bases respectively, with 18 bases between them. CDR3 residues: CASSLPGRIGGGYTF. The CDR3 DNA sequence: TGTGCCAGCAGTTTACCGGGACGGATTGGGGGAGGCTACACCTTC.

The rearrangement links TRBV7-9 to TRBJ2-7, with TRBD2 identical over 11 bases. The germline V gene encodes CDR1 SEHNR and CDR2 FQNEAQ (reference sequence). V shed 4 bases, J shed 5 bases, and the junction held 7 bases outside the gene matches. This CDR3 has 15 amino acids. The CDR3 region is CASSYGTSGRDEQYF. As DNA, the CDR3 is TGTGCCAGCAGCTACGGGACTAGCGGTAGGGACGAGCAGTACTTC.

This clone was counted only a few times. The chain's CDR3 is CAISESRGLNYGYTF. CDR3 coding DNA: TGTGCCATCAGTGAGTCAAGGGGGCTAAACTATGGCTACACCTTC. V usage is TRBV10-3 and J usage is TRBJ1-2; 7 bases are shared with TRBD1. The CDR3 totals 15 residues. J lost 2 bases, V lost 0 bases, and 3 bases had no gene match. Germline loops: CDR1 ENHRY, CDR2 SYGVKD.

This chain uses TRBV5-1 with TRBJ2-3; 7 nucleotides match TRBD1. Trimming took 4 bases from V and 4 from J; bases not matched to a gene: 3. The CDR3 has 13 residues. The germline CDR1 and CDR2 sequences are SGHRS and YFSETQ. For the CDR3, the DNA is TGCGCCAGCAGCAGGGGGCGGGCAGATACGCAGTATTTT. The encoded protein is CASSRGRADTQYF.

V gene TRBV5-1 combines with J gene TRBJ2-7, with TRBD1 matching over 11 bases. The CDR3 has 14 amino acids. CDR1 is SGHRS, CDR2 YFSETQ, per germline. V lost 4 bases and J lost 9; bases outside the gene matches: 9. CDR3 in amino acids: CASSPGQGAQGQYF. The CDR3 bases are TGCGCCAGCAGCCCTGGACAGGGGGCGCAAGGGCAGTACTTC.